This T cell receptor beta chain came from a study of OX40 agonist ivuxolimab in advanced cancers. As for the study in general: Every 2 weeks, patients got intravenous ivuxolimab at one of six dose levels (0.01-10 mg/kg). Dose-escalation patients had hepatocellular carcinoma, melanoma, renal cell or head and neck cancer. Past anti-PD-1, anti-PD-L1 or anti-CTLA-4 therapy was accepted, and 40% to 45% had received some.

Trimming removed 4 bases at V and 4 bases at J, with 20 bases between. The CDR3 runs 16 residues. Germline loops: CDR1 MGHRA, CDR2 YSYEKL. Autoimmune disease history or systemic immunosuppression led to patients being barred. The table came from immunoSEQ multiplex PCR; TCRdb's copy has only in-frame clones and leaves some out. The table has some 57,000 clones, 86% seen once; the top ten hold approximately 0.99%. The sequence derives from an adult with an advanced solid tumor such as melanoma, head and neck, liver or kidney cancer. The J gene is TRBJ2-7, the V gene TRBV4-1; possibly TRBD2 for D (6 bases). Sequenced here: CD4+ or CD8+ T cells sorted from blood, sampled in a trial of the OX40 agonist ivuxolimab. The CDR3, as DNA: TGCGCCAGCAGCCTTGCCAGAACGGGAGCAGTGTACGAGCAGTACTTC. Translating gives CASSLARTGAVYEQYF.